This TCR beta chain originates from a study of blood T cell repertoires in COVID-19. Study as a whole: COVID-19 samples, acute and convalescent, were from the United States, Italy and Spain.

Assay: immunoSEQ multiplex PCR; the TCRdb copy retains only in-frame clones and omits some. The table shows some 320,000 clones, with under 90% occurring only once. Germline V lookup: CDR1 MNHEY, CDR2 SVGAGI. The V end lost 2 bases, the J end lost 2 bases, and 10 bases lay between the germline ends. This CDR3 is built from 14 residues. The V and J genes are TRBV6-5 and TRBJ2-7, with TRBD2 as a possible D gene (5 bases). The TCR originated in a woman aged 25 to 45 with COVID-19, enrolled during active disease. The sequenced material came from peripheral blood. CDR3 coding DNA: TGTGCCAGCAGTTACGACGGGGTAACCTACGAGCAGTACTTC. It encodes CASSYDGVTYEQYF.